These 24 T cell receptor beta chains came from one sample sequenced in a study of T cells in women clearing cervical HPV infection. Measured with immunoSEQ multiplex PCR; TCRdb has only the in-frame clones, and not every one. Its table records about 30,000 clones. Sequenced: blood buffy coat. All receptors derive from a woman aged 18-70 years with a cervical HPV16 infection that either progressed to CIN3+ or cleared (not recorded which).

Note on this clone: A junction end diverges from the germline sequence, so it may reflect a read error. The sequence runs out 3 residues before the end of the CDR3; the remainder is reconstructed from the germline J gene. V usage is TRBV7-9 and J usage is TRBJ2-7, with D possibly being TRBD1 (5 bases). The CDR3 is made up of 12 amino acids. The V gene's germline CDR1 is SEHNR and CDR2 FQNEAQ (reference sequence). CDR3 bases read: TGTTCCAGCAGCTTGACAGCCTACGAG. It specifies CSSSLTAYE. The full CDR3 is CSSSLTAYEQYF.

Notes on this clone: The junction and the germline gene differ at one end; a read error may be behind it. CDR3 region: CASSGRSPDTEAFF. The part of the CDR3 DNA that was read is TGTGCCAGTAGTGGGCGGTCCCCGGACACTGAA. The rearrangement uses TRBV6-1 and TRBJ1-1; D remains unclear. The read is 3 residues too short to cover the CDR3 end, so that end is filled in from the germline J gene. Per the germline V gene, CDR1 is MNHNS and CDR2 is SASEGT. The CDR3 length is 14 residues.

As to this clone: The read terminates 3 residues before the CDR3 end, so the remaining end is supplied by the germline J gene. The chain uses TRBV7-9 and TRBJ1-2; maybe TRBD1 (5 bases). Trimming removed 3 bases at V and 3 bases at J, with 14 bases between. Germline V gives CDR1 SEHNR, CDR2 FQNEAQ (reference sequence). This CDR3 spans 15 amino acids. The sequenced part of the CDR3 DNA is TGTGCCAGCAGCTTTTCAGGGTGGCTCGACTATGGC. This sequence encodes CASSFSGWLDYG. The complete CDR3 sequence is CASSFSGWLDYGYTF.

In the case of this clone: The read comes to an end 3 residues before the CDR3 does, leaving the germline J gene to fill in the end. V gene TRBV5-1 combines with J gene TRBJ1-1; D uncertain. V was cut by 0 bases and J by 5 bases, with 14 bases left in between. Germline V lookup: CDR1 SGHRS, CDR2 YFSETQ. The CDR3 extends over 15 amino acids. The CDR3 is CASSLDTTLRTEAFF. The DNA read from the CDR3 is TGCGCCAGCAGCTTGGACACTACCTTGAGGACTGAA.

As for this clone: The read gets to within 3 residues of the CDR3 end, and the germline J gene fills in the rest. The chain employs TRBV12-5 and TRBJ1-2; D call uncertain. Germline CDR1 is LGHNT and CDR2 is FRNRAP. The V and J ends lost 2 bases and 6 bases respectively, with 4 bases between them. The CDR3 has 11 residues. The CDR3 loop is CASGLNNGYTF. Incomplete CDR3 DNA: TGTGCTAGTGGTTTGAACAATGGC.

A note on this clone: Read sequence stops 3 residues before the CDR3 end, and the germline J gene provides the missing end. The chain combines TRBV2 with TRBJ2-1, with a tentative D call TRBD1 (6 bases). V was trimmed by 2 bases and J by 5 bases, leaving 13 bases between them. The CDR3 sequence is 15 residues long. Germline CDR1 reads SNHLY; CDR2 reads FYNNEI. CDR3 bases read: TGTGCCAGCAGTGAAACCGAGGGGGTAAACAATGAG. Encoded protein: CASSETEGVNNE. The CDR3 reads in full as CASSETEGVNNEQFF.

Note on this clone: Read sequence stops 3 residues before the CDR3 end, and the germline J gene provides the missing end. The V and J genes are TRBV7-2 and TRBJ2-7, with D possibly TRBD1 on 5 matching bases. The CDR3 has 12 residues. Between the trimmed V and J ends, which lost 8 bases and 5 bases, there was a span of 13 bases. The germline gives CDR1 SGHTA, CDR2 FQGNSA. This chain's CDR3 is CASAQGFDEQYF. Partial CDR3 DNA: TGTGCCAGCGCCCAGGGTTTCGACGAG. The full variable domain, its missing parts supplied by reference TRBV7-2 and TRBJ2-7, is GAGVSQSPSNKVTEKGKDVELRCDPISGHTALYWYRQSLGQGLEFLIYFQGNSAPDKSGLPSDRFSAERTGGSVSTLTIQRTQQEDSAVYLCASAQGFDEQYFGPGTRLTVT.

As regards this clone: The read falls 3 residues short of the CDR3 end, and the missing part is taken from the germline J gene. The rearrangement links TRBV9 to TRBJ2-7; unclear D gene. Germline V gene sequence: CDR1 SGDLS, CDR2 YYNGEE. CDR3 length: 13 amino acids. The V end lost 5 bases, the J end lost 3 bases, and 12 bases lay between the germline ends. The CDR3: CASSGSSGYEQYF. The CDR3 bases that were read are TGTGCCAGCAGTGGAAGTTCAGGCTACGAG.

A word on this clone: A junction end diverges from the germline sequence, so it may reflect a read error. The missing CDR3 end, 3 residues past where the read stops, is filled in from the germline J gene. This chain joins TRBV4-2 and TRBJ2-1; 8 nucleotides align to TRBD2. CDR1 is LGHNA, CDR2 YNFKEQ, per germline. The CDR3 spans 17 residues. Here the CDR3 reads CASSQVTRGVLGNEQFF. The part of the CDR3 DNA that was read is TGCGCCAGCAGCCAAGTTACGCGGGGGGTTTTGGGGAATGAG.

With respect to this clone: The read gets to within 3 residues of the CDR3 end, and the germline J gene fills in the rest. The rearrangement joins TRBV28 to TRBJ2-5, with 7 nucleotides matching TRBD1. J was trimmed by 4 bases and V by 6 bases; bases with no gene match: 8. Per germline, CDR1 MDHEN and CDR2 SYDVKM. The CDR3 runs 14 residues. Here the CDR3 reads CASSPGGRRETQYF. Incomplete CDR3 DNA: TGTGCCAGCAGCCCAGGGGGTCGGAGAGAGACC.

Notes on this clone: The read terminates 3 residues before the CDR3 end, so the remaining end is supplied by the germline J gene. The gene calls are TRBV7-9 and TRBJ2-1, with TRBD2 matching over 7 bases. The CDR3 consists of 15 residues. Trimming removed 9 bases from V and 2 bases from J; junction bases left unmatched: 10. Per germline, CDR1 SEHNR and CDR2 FQNEAQ (reference sequence). The CDR3 bases that were read are TGTGCCAGTTCTCGGGCGGGGGTTACCTACAATGAG. Translated: CASSRAGVTYNE. The CDR3 as a whole reads CASSRAGVTYNEQFF.

Comment on this clone: The read terminates 3 residues before the CDR3 end, so the remaining end is supplied by the germline J gene. The gene calls are TRBV2 and TRBJ1-3, with D possibly being TRBD1 (6 bases). Germline V gives CDR1 SNHLY, CDR2 FYNNEI. This CDR3 contains 15 residues. Trimming left V 4 bases short and J 4 bases short, with 14 bases between. The covered CDR3 bases are TGTGCCAGCAGTGTCGGGACATCGGGGGGAAACACC. It specifies CASSVGTSGGNT. The whole CDR3 region reads CASSVGTSGGNTIYF.

About this clone: The read gets to within 3 residues of the CDR3 end, and the germline J gene fills in the rest. V is TRBV13 and J is TRBJ1-6; 10 positions match TRBD1. J gave up 6 bases and V 5 bases, and 7 bases lay outside the gene matches. The CDR3 loop spans 16 amino acids. The germline V gene encodes CDR1 PRHDT and CDR2 FYEKMQ (reference sequence). The CDR3: CASSPGTGEANSPLHF. The covered CDR3 bases are TGTGCCAGCAGCCCAGGGACAGGGGAAGCTAATTCACCC.

In regard to this clone: The read comes to an end 3 residues before the CDR3 does, leaving the germline J gene to fill in the end. The V and J genes are TRBV20-1 and TRBJ2-6; D unclear. Per germline, CDR1 DFQATT and CDR2 SNEGSKA (reference sequence). The V gene lost 6 bases and the J gene lost 4 bases, with 7 bases spanning the gap. This CDR3 contains 12 residues. Partial CDR3 DNA: TGCAGTGCAAGGGCGGGGGCCAACGTC. The encoded protein is CSARAGANV. The complete CDR3 reads CSARAGANVLTF.

About this clone: The read stops 3 residues short of the end of the CDR3; the missing end is completed from the germline J gene. This chain links TRBV20-1 with TRBJ1-3; perhaps TRBD1 as D (5 bases). The germline V and J ends were trimmed by 3 bases and 0 bases, with 12 bases remaining between them. The CDR3 runs 15 residues. Germline assignment: CDR1 DFQATT and CDR2 SNEGSKA (reference sequence). The CDR3 region is CSASQGILSGNTIYF. The CDR3 bases that were read are TGCAGTGCTAGTCAGGGAATCCTCTCTGGAAACACC.

The chain's CDR3 is CSASTASGRFNEQFF. CDR3 DNA, as far as it was read: TGCAGTGCTAGTACGGCCAGCGGGAGGTTTAATGAG. The V call is TRBV20-1, the J call TRBJ2-1, with 9 bases that match TRBD2. The read halts 3 residues ahead of the CDR3 end, with the missing end drawn from the germline J gene. The germline CDR1 and CDR2 sequences are DFQATT and SNEGSKA (reference sequence). Trimming took 3 bases from V and 7 from J; bases not matched to a gene: 10. The CDR3 is 15 residues long.

This chain's CDR3 is CASSRQGETDTQYF. The sequenced CDR3 bases are TGCGCCAGCAGCCGACAGGGTGAGACAGATACG. The rearrangement links TRBV5-1 to TRBJ2-3; 7 nucleotides line up with TRBD1. The CDR3 goes on 3 residues after the read ends, and that part is filled in from the germline J gene. The germline V gene encodes CDR1 SGHRS and CDR2 YFSETQ. V dropped 4 bases and J dropped 3; count of bases not matched to a gene: 5. This CDR3 comprises 14 residues.

About this clone: The read comes to an end 3 residues before the CDR3 does, leaving the germline J gene to fill in the end. This sequence joins TRBV20-1 and TRBJ2-5; TRBD1 might be the D (5 bases). This CDR3 region has 13 residues. Trimming took 5 bases from V and 0 from J, leaving 10 bases between them. Germline V gives CDR1 DFQATT, CDR2 SNEGSKA (reference sequence). The CDR3 is CSAPDTYQETQYF. The CDR3 bases that were read are TGCAGTGCTCCGGACACGTACCAAGAGACC.

The CDR3 loop reads CASANAGTGTPYEQYF. The CDR3 DNA, read in part, is TGCGCCAGCGCCAACGCCGGGACAGGGACGCCCTACGAG. The rearrangement links TRBV5-1 to TRBJ2-7, with 9 bases identical to TRBD1. The CDR3 end lies 3 residues beyond the end of the read and is filled in from the germline J gene. Germline CDR1 and CDR2: SGHRS and YFSETQ. V lost 7 bases and J lost 2; bases outside the gene matches: 13. The CDR3 runs 16 residues.

Note on this clone: The sequence runs out 3 residues before the end of the CDR3; the remainder is reconstructed from the germline J gene. The rearrangement joins TRBV10-3 to TRBJ1-4; D might be TRBD1 (6 bases). This CDR3 has 15 amino acids. From germline, CDR1 is ENHRY and CDR2 SYGVKD. V gave up 0 bases and J gave up 5 bases, with 10 bases separating them. The CDR3 sequence is CAISESGAFNEKLFF. CDR3 bases read: TGTGCCATCAGTGAGTCGGGGGCCTTCAATGAAAAA.

The chain's CDR3 is CASSPDPGIGQPQHF. The CDR3 DNA, read in part, is TGCGCCAGCAGCCCAGATCCGGGGATCGGTCAGCCC. The chain combines TRBV5-1 with TRBJ1-5, with no clear D. The observed sequence ends 3 residues before the CDR3 terminus, with the missing tail filled in from the germline J gene. Trimming stripped 4 bases from V and 6 bases from J, with 17 bases between. Germline V gives CDR1 SGHRS, CDR2 YFSETQ. The CDR3 consists of 15 residues. Combining the CDR3 with reference TRBV5-1 and TRBJ1-5 gives the whole variable domain KAGVTQTPRYLIKTRGQQVTLSCSPISGHRSVSWYQQTPGQGLQFLFEYFSETQRNKGNFPGRFSGRQFSNSRSEMNVSTLELGDSALYLCASSPDPGIGQPQHFGDGTRLSIL.

With regard to this clone: The read ends 3 residues early relative to the CDR3; the germline J gene fills the gap. The V and J genes are TRBV5-5 and TRBJ1-5, with 10 bases matching TRBD1. The CDR3 contains 15 residues. With 4 bases clipped from V and 1 base from J, the junction kept 2 bases outside the gene matches. CDR1 and CDR2 (germline): SGHKS, YYEKEE (reference sequence). The CDR3 bases that were read are TGTGCCAGCAGCCTGACAGGGGGCAGCAATCAGCCC. It encodes CASSLTGGSNQP. The whole CDR3 protein reads CASSLTGGSNQPQHF. Using reference TRBV5-5 and TRBJ1-5 for the parts outside the CDR3, the full variable domain is DAGVTQSPTHLIKTRGQQVTLRCSPISGHKSVSWYQQVLGQGPQFIFQYYEKEERGRGNFPDRFSARQFPNYSSELNVNALLLGDSALYLCASSLTGGSNQPQHFGDGTRLSIL.

As regards this clone: Read sequence stops 3 residues before the CDR3 end, and the germline J gene provides the missing end. The chain combines TRBV7-3 with TRBJ1-1, with D possibly matching TRBD1 (5 bases). Germline V gene data show CDR1 as SGHTA and CDR2 as FQGTGA. V lost 2 bases and J lost 0, with 7 bases in between. The CDR3 sequence is 14 residues long. The CDR3 sequence is CASSLGHMNTEAFF. The covered CDR3 bases are TGTGCCAGCAGCTTAGGACATATGAACACTGAA.

For this clone: The read comes to an end 3 residues before the CDR3 does, leaving the germline J gene to fill in the end. V gene TRBV12-3 or TRBV12-4 combines with J gene TRBJ2-3, with TRBD1 identical over 7 bases. Trimming at V came to 6 bases and at J to 1 base, leaving 10 bases not matched to a gene. The CDR3 contains 16 residues. The covered CDR3 bases are TGTGCCAGCAGCCGACAGGGCATATCGGGCACAGATACG. Translation gives CASSRQGISGTDT. The CDR3, in full, reads CASSRQGISGTDTQYF.